The sequence of this T cell receptor beta chain was determined in a study of blood T cell repertoires in COVID-19. The germline V gene encodes CDR1 SNHLY and CDR2 FYNNEI. The CDR3 sequence is 14 residues long. V trimming: 7 bases; J trimming: 10 bases; junction bases outside the gene matches: 12. Using immunoSEQ multiplex PCR, the repertoire was profiled, and TCRdb retains in-frame clones only, with some absent. The sample yields some 110,000 clones, roughly 72% seen once. The TCR comes from a man at least 80 years old with COVID-19, enrolled during active disease. J is TRBJ2-2 and V is TRBV2; TRBD2 aligns across 7 bases. Sequencing was carried out using peripheral blood. The DNA of the CDR3 is TGTGCCAGCATGGCCGTGGGAGGGTTTCAGGAGCTGTTTTTT. As protein: CASMAVGGFQELFF. The entire variable domain, with the rest obtained from reference TRBV2 and TRBJ2-2, is as follows: EPEVTQTPSHQVTQMGQEVILRCVPISNHLYFYWYRQILGQKVEFLVSFYNNEISEKSEIFDDQFSVERPDGSNFTLKIRSTKLEDSAMYFCASMAVGGFQELFFGEGSRLTVL.